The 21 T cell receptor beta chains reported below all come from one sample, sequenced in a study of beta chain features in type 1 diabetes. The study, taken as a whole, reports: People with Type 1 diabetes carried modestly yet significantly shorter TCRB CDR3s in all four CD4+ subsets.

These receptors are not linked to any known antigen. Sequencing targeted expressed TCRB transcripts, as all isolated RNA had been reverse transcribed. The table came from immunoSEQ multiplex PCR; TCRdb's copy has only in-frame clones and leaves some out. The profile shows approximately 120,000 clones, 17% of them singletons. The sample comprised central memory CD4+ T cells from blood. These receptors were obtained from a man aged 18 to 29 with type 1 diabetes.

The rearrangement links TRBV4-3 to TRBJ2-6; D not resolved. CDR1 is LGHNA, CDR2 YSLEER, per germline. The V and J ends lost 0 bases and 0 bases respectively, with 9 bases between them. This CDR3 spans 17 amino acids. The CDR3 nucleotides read TGCGCCAGCAGCCAAGACCGGACCCTCTCTGGGGCCAACGTCCTGACTTTC. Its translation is CASSQDRTLSGANVLTF.

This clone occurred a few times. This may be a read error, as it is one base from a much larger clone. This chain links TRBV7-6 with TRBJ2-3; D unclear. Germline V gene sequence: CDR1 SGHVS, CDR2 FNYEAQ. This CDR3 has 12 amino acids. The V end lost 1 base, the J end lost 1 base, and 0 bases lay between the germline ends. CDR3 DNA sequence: TGTGCCAGCAGCTTAGGCACAGATACGCAGTATTTT. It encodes CASSLGTDTQYF.

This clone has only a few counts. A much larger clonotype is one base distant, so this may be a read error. For the CDR3, the DNA is TGTGCCAGCAGCAAGGGGGGGGAGACCAACGTCCTGACTTTC. This encodes CASSKGGETNVLTF. This chain uses TRBV7-9 with TRBJ2-6, with D possibly being TRBD2 (7 bases). Between the trimmed V and J ends, which lost 5 bases and 8 bases, there was a span of 13 bases. CDR3 size: 14 residues. CDR1 is SEHNR, CDR2 FQNEAQ, per germline (reference sequence).

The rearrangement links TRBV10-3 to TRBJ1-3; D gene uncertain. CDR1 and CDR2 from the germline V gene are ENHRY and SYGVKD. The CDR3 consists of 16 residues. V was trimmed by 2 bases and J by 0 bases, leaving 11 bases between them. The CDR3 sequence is CAISEGEGYSGNTIYF. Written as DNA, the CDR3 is TGTGCCATCAGTGAGGGGGAAGGTTACTCTGGAAACACCATATATTTT.

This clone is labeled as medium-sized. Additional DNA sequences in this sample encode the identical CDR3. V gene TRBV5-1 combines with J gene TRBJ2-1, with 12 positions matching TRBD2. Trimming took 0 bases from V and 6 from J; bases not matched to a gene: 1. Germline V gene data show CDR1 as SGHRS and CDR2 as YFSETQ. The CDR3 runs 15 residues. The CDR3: CASSLGLAGVNEQFF. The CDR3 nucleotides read TGCGCCAGCAGCTTGGGACTAGCGGGAGTCAATGAGCAGTTCTTC.

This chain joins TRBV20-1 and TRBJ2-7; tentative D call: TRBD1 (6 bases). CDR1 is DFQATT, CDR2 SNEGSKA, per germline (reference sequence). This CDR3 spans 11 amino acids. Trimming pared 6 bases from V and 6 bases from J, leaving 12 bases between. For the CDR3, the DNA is TGCAGTGCCCACTTGGGGGCCGAGCAGTACTTC. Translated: CSAHLGAEQYF.

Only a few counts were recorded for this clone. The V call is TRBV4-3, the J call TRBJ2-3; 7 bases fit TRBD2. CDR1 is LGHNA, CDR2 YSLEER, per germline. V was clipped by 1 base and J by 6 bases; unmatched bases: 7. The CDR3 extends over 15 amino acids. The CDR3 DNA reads TGCGCCAGCAGCCAAGGGGGAGGGCTTACCGATACGCAGTATTTT. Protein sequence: CASSQGGGLTDTQYF.

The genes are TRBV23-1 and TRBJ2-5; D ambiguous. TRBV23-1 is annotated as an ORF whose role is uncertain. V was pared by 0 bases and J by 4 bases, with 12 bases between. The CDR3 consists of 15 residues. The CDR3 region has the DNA TGCGCCAGCAGTCAATCGGCGTCGGTGGGAGAGACCCAGTACTTC. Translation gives CASSQSASVGETQYF.

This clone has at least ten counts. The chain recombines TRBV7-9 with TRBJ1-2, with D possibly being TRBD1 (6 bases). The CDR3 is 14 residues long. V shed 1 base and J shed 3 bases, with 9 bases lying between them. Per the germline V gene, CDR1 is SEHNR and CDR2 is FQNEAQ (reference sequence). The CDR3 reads CASSLVPGDYGYTF. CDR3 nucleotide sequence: TGTGCCAGCAGCTTAGTACCAGGGGACTATGGCTACACCTTC.

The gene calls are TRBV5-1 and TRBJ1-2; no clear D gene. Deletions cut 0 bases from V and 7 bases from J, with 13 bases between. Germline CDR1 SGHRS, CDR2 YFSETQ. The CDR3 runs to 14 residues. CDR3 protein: CASSLDPGSGGYTF. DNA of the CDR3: TGCGCCAGCAGCTTGGATCCAGGCTCGGGTGGCTACACCTTC. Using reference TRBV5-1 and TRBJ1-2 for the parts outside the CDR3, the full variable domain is KAGVTQTPRYLIKTRGQQVTLSCSPISGHRSVSWYQQTPGQGLQFLFEYFSETQRNKGNFPGRFSGRQFSNSRSEMNVSTLELGDSALYLCASSLDPGSGGYTFGSGTRLTVV.

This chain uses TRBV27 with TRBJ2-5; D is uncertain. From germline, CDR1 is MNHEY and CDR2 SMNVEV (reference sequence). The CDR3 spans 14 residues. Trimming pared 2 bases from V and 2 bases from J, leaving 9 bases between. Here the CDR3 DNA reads TGTGCCAGCAGTTTAAAGTCAGTTCAAGAGACCCAGTACTTC. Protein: CASSLKSVQETQYF.

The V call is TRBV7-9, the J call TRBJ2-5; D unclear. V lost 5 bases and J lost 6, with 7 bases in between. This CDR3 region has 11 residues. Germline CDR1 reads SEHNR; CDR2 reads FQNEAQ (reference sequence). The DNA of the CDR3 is TGTGCCAGCAGCCTCGGCAAGACCCAGTACTTC. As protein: CASSLGKTQYF.

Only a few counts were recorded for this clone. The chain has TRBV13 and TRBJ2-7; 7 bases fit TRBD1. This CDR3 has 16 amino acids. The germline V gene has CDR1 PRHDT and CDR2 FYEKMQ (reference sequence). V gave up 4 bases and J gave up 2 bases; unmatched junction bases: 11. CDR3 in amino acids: CASSSSTGRPTYEQYF. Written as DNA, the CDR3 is TGTGCCAGCAGCTCTTCGACAGGGCGCCCCACCTACGAGCAGTACTTC.

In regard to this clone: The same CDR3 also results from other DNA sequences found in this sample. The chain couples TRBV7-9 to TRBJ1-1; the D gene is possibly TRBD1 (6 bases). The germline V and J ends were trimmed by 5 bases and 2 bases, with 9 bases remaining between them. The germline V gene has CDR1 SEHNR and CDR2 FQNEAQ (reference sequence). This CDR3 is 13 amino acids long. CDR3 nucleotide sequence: TGTGCCAGCAGCGCGGGACACAACACTGAAGCTTTCTTT. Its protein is CASSAGHNTEAFF.

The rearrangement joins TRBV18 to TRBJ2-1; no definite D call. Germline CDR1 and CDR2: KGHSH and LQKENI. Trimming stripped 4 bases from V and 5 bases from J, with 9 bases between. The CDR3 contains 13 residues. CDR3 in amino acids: CASSRLTNNEQFF. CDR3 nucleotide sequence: TGTGCCAGCTCACGGCTCACTAACAATGAGCAGTTCTTC.

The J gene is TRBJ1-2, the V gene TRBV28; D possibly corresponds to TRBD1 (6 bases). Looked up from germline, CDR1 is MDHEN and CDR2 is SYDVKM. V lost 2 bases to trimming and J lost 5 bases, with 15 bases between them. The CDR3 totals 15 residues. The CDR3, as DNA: TGTGCCAGCAGTTTAGGGGGGGCTGGTCGGTATGGCTACACCTTC. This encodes CASSLGGAGRYGYTF.

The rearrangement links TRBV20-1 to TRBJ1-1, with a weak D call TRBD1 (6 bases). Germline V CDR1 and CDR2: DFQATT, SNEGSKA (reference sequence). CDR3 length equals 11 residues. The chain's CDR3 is CSRTESTEAFF. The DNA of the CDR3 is TGCAGCCGGACAGAAAGCACTGAAGCTTTCTTT.

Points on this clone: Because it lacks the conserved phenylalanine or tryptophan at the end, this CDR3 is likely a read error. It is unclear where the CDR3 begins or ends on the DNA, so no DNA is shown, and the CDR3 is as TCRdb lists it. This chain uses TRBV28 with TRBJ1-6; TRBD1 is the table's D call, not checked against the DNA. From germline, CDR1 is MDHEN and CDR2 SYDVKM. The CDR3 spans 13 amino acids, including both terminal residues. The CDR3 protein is CASSLCMAGVGSV.

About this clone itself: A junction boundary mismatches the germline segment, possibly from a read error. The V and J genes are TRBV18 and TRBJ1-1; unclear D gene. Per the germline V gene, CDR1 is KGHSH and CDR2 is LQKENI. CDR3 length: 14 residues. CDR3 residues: CASSPLSLNTEACF. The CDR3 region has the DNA TGTGCCAGCTCACCCCTCAGCCTGAACACTGAAGCTTGCTTT.

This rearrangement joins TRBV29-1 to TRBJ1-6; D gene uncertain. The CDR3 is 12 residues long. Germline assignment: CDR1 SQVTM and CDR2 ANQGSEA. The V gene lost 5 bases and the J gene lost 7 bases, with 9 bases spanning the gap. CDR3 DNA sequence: TGCAGCGTTAAAGTGGGAAATTCACCCCTCCACTTT. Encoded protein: CSVKVGNSPLHF.

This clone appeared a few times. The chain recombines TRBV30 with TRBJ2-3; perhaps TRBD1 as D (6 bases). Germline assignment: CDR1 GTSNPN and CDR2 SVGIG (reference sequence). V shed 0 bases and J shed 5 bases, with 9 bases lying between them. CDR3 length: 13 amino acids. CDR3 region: CAWSVRGGDTQYF. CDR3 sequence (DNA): TGTGCCTGGAGTGTTAGAGGGGGAGATACGCAGTATTTT. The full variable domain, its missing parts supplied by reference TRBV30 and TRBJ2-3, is SQTIHQWPATLVQPVGSPLSLECTVEGTSNPNLYWYRQAAGRGLQLLFYSVGIGQISSEVPQNLSASRPQDRQFILSSKKLLLSDSGFYLCAWSVRGGDTQYFGPGTRLTVL.